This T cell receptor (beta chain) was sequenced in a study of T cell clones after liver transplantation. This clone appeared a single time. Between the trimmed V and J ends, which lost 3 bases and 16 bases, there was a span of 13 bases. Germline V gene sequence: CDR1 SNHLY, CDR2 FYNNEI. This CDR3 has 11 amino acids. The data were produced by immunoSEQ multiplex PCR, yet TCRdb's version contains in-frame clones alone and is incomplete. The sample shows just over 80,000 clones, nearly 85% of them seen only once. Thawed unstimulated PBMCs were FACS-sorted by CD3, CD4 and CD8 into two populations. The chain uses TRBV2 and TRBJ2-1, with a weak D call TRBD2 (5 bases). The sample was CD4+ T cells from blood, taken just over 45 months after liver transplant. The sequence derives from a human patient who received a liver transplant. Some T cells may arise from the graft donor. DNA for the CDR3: TGTGCCAGCAGTGAGGGAGCGCAGTATTTCTTC. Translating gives CASSEGAQYFF.